The present T cell receptor beta chain was sequenced within a study of blood T cell repertoires in COVID-19. Across the whole study: PBMCs, B-cell-depleted T cells, or T cells provided the cDNA or gDNA that made up the material.

Trimming cost V 3 bases and J 6 bases; bases outside gene matches: 12. This CDR3 region has 17 residues. CDR1 is SGDLS, CDR2 YYNGEE, per germline. Clones were read by immunoSEQ multiplex PCR, and TCRdb kept only the in-frame ones, dropping some. The repertoire has around 70,000 clones, 80% of them found once; the top ten carry about 18%. This clonotype originated in a man in his 70s who had recovered from COVID-19. The chain uses TRBV9 and TRBJ1-2, with 12 bases that match TRBD1. The specimen sequenced was peripheral blood. The CDR3 sequence: CASSGPGTGGDRDGYTF. CDR3 coding DNA: TGTGCCAGCAGCGGACCCGGGACAGGGGGCGATAGGGATGGCTACACCTTC.